One sample yielded the 16 T cell receptor beta chains listed below, sequenced in a study of cytomegalovirus exposure and HLA in healthy donors. Clones were read by immunoSEQ multiplex PCR, and TCRdb kept only the in-frame ones, dropping some. Of more than 110,000 clones in the sample, 86% are singletons; the top ten hold 2.5% to 3.5%. Sequenced material: PBMCs. The receptors here all came from a man aged 18 to 30 in good health and CMV-seronegative.

The chain couples TRBV27 to TRBJ2-5; 9 bases line up with TRBD1. The CDR3 extends over 15 amino acids. With 6 bases clipped from V and 2 bases from J, the junction kept 7 bases outside the gene matches. The V gene's germline CDR1 is MNHEY and CDR2 SMNVEV (reference sequence). The CDR3 loop is CASRPGQGLQETQYF. The CDR3 nucleotides are TGTGCCAGCAGGCCGGGACAGGGTTTACAAGAGACCCAGTACTTC.

The V gene is TRBV5-1, the J gene TRBJ1-1; 9 bases are shared with TRBD1. From germline, CDR1 is SGHRS and CDR2 YFSETQ. The V and J ends lost 3 bases and 0 bases, in that order; junction bases with no gene match: 6. This CDR3 contains 16 residues. The CDR3 here is CASSSGDRALNTEAFF. CDR3 in DNA: TGCGCCAGCAGCTCCGGGGACAGGGCATTGAACACTGAAGCTTTCTTT.

This sequence joins TRBV9 and TRBJ2-2; tentatively, D is TRBD1 (5 bases). The germline gives CDR1 SGDLS, CDR2 YYNGEE. This CDR3 has 16 residues. Trimming left V 3 bases short and J 4 bases short, with 16 bases between. CDR3 loop: CASSEGKGILTGELFF. The CDR3 region has the DNA TGTGCCAGCAGCGAAGGGAAGGGGATCCTCACCGGGGAGCTGTTTTTT.

The V gene is TRBV7-9, the J gene TRBJ1-5; 7 positions match TRBD1. Germline V gene sequence: CDR1 SEHNR, CDR2 FQNEAQ (reference sequence). The CDR3 is 14 amino acids. The V and J ends lost 5 bases and 2 bases, in that order; junction bases with no gene match: 3. CDR3 in DNA: TGTGCCAGCAGCCTAACAGGGGGCAATCAGCCCCAGCATTTT. It codes for CASSLTGGNQPQHF.

The chain combines TRBV19 with TRBJ1-1, with no clear D. This CDR3 contains 12 residues. The germline V and J ends were trimmed by 5 bases and 0 bases, with 4 bases remaining between them. The germline V gene has CDR1 LNHDA and CDR2 SQIVND (reference sequence). CDR3 in DNA: TGTGCCAGTAGTCCTTTGAACACTGAAGCTTTCTTT. It encodes CASSPLNTEAFF.

Relative to its sample, this clone is medium-sized (0.01 to 0.1%). CDR3 sequence reads: CASSLGGTGSNSPLHF. The DNA of the CDR3 is TGTGCCAGCAGCTTAGGGGGTACAGGGTCTAATTCACCCCTCCACTTT. The chain employs TRBV7-9 and TRBJ1-6, with a tentative D call TRBD1 (6 bases). CDR1 is SEHNR and CDR2 is FQNEAQ in the germline V gene (reference sequence). V lost 1 base, J lost 6 bases, and 13 bases lay in between. The CDR3 is made up of 16 amino acids.

This clone was detected a few times. The chain couples TRBV6-4 to TRBJ2-2, with 10 bases identical to TRBD1. The CDR3 has 15 amino acids. The germline V gene encodes CDR1 MRHNA and CDR2 SNTAGT. V lost 9 bases to trimming and J lost 3 bases; unmatched junction nucleotides: 7. As DNA, the CDR3 is TGTGCCAGTTCACCCGGGACAGGGGACACCGGGGAGCTGTTTTTT. The encoded protein is CASSPGTGDTGELFF.

The chain couples TRBV4-2 to TRBJ1-1; 8 bases match TRBD1. Germline V gene sequence: CDR1 LGHNA, CDR2 YNFKEQ. V trimming: 0 bases; J trimming: 6 bases; junction bases outside the gene matches: 12. The CDR3 is 17 residues long. The CDR3 is CASSQDVRRGRRSEAFF. CDR3 bases: TGTGCCAGCAGCCAAGATGTCCGCAGGGGGCGACGTTCTGAAGCTTTCTTT.

V usage is TRBV28 and J usage is TRBJ1-5, with D perhaps TRBD1 (6 bases). The V gene's germline CDR1 is MDHEN and CDR2 SYDVKM. The CDR3 runs to 17 residues. The V end lost 6 bases, the J end lost 0 bases, and 18 bases lay between the germline ends. The CDR3 DNA is TGTGCCAGCAGCGACTGGGGGGGCTCTTATAGCAATCAGCCCCAGCATTTT. This translates into CASSDWGGSYSNQPQHF.

The gene calls are TRBV30 and TRBJ2-7, with TRBD2 as a possible D gene (5 bases). The CDR3 totals 14 residues. Trimming pared 6 bases from V and 0 bases from J, leaving 15 bases between. The germline gives CDR1 GTSNPN, CDR2 SVGIG (reference sequence). The CDR3 bases are TGTGCCTGTGTGGGGAGCGAGAGCTCCTACGAGCAGTACTTC. Protein: CACVGSESSYEQYF. Together with reference TRBV30 and TRBJ2-7, the CDR3 gives the full variable domain: SQTIHQWPATLVQPVGSPLSLECTVEGTSNPNLYWYRQAAGRGLQLLFYSVGIGQISSEVPQNLSASRPQDRQFILSSKKLLLSDSGFYLCACVGSESSYEQYFGPGTRLTVT.

This rearrangement joins TRBV6-1 to TRBJ1-5; 7 nucleotides agree with TRBD1. Per germline, CDR1 MNHNS and CDR2 SASEGT. The J segment lost 5 bases and the V segment lost 7 bases, leaving 8 bases of the junction unmatched. The CDR3 consists of 14 residues. The CDR3 DNA sequence: TGTGCCAGCACCCTCCGGGACAGAGATCAGCCCCAGCATTTT. Translation gives CASTLRDRDQPQHF.

This clone was counted a few times. The rearrangement links TRBV9 to TRBJ2-1; tentatively, D is TRBD1 (6 bases). The CDR3 spans 14 residues. V was pared by 2 bases and J by 1 base, with 7 bases between. The germline V gene encodes CDR1 SGDLS and CDR2 YYNGEE. The CDR3 DNA reads TGTGCCAGCAGCGTCACAGGGTCCTACAATGAGCAGTTCTTC. Amino acid sequence: CASSVTGSYNEQFF.

The V call is TRBV18, the J call TRBJ2-2, with 8 nucleotides matching TRBD1. CDR3 length equals 17 residues. Germline assignment: CDR1 KGHSH and CDR2 LQKENI. Trimming cost V 8 bases and J 0 bases; bases outside gene matches: 11. The DNA for the CDR3 is TGTGCCAGCACCGTGACAGGGGCGCCCTCGAACACCGGGGAGCTGTTTTTT. Its protein is CASTVTGAPSNTGELFF.

V usage is TRBV27 and J usage is TRBJ2-7, with 9 nucleotides matching TRBD1. The germline V gene encodes CDR1 MNHEY and CDR2 SMNVEV (reference sequence). CDR3 length: 14 amino acids. J was trimmed by 2 bases and V by 3 bases; bases with no gene match: 2. CDR3 loop: CASSFTGGPYEQYF. The CDR3 bases are TGTGCCAGCAGTTTTACAGGGGGCCCCTACGAGCAGTACTTC.

The chain employs TRBV18 and TRBJ2-3; 7 bases fit TRBD1. The germline gives CDR1 KGHSH, CDR2 LQKENI. The trim removed 4 bases at V and 1 base at J, leaving 5 bases unmatched. The CDR3 runs to 15 residues. CDR3 in DNA: TGTGCCAGCTCACTCAGGGGGATTGGCACAGATACGCAGTATTTT. Protein: CASSLRGIGTDTQYF.

This clone appeared a few times. The V and J genes are TRBV5-6 and TRBJ1-1; no definite D call. V lost 0 bases and J lost 4, with 10 bases in between. CDR1 and CDR2 (germline): SGHDT, YYEEEE. The length of the CDR3 is 14 residues. The CDR3 nucleotides read TGTGCCAGCAGCTTGGGGAGTCCGGGCACTGAAGCTTTCTTT. Its protein product is CASSLGSPGTEAFF.